The 11 T cell receptor beta chains in this list originate from one sample, sequenced in a study of spatial heterogeneity in lung cancer. Broader study findings: In tumors, expanded intratumoral alpha and beta TCR counts tracked mutation counts.

Their antigens remain unidentified. TCRdb recomputed calls from the 5' RACE reads with MiXCR, one row per CDR3 protein. The sample lists around 16,000 distinct CDR3 sequences; approximately 6.9% were seen once. Time point denoted: sample taken at primary tumor resection. Material: lung tumor tissue, obtained at surgery. The receptors were gathered from a female donor with early-stage non-small cell lung cancer.

This clonotype was counted at least ten times. This beta chain came through as a stray read in a library set up for alpha chains, and its size says little. The chain has TRBV12-3 or TRBV12-4 and TRBJ2-2; tentative D call: TRBD2 (5 bases). CDR3 length equals 15 residues. The ends were cut back, 3 bases at V and 7 bases at J, with 15 bases in the middle. The CDR3 protein is CASSLRTGESGELFF. Here the CDR3 DNA reads TGTGCCAGCAGTTTGAGGACTGGAGAAAGCGGGGAGCTGTTTTTT.

Points on this clonotype: This beta chain is off target for a library built for alpha chains, so its abundance means little. The chain uses TRBV14 and TRBJ1-1; TRBD1 matches at 9 bases. Germline V gene sequence: CDR1 SGHDN, CDR2 FVKESK. The V gene end was trimmed by 5 bases and the J gene end by 5 bases; junction bases not matched to a gene: 12. The CDR3 is made up of 16 amino acids. CDR3 in amino acids: CASSYKQGAGWTEAFF. DNA for the CDR3: TGTGCCAGCAGCTATAAACAGGGGGCCGGCTGGACTGAAGCTTTCTTT. The full variable domain, completed using reference TRBV14 and TRBJ1-1, is EAGVTQFPSHSVIEKGQTVTLRCDPISGHDNLYWYRRVMGKEIKFLLHFVKESKQDESGMPNNRFLAERTGGTYSTLKVQPAELEDSGVYFCASSYKQGAGWTEAFFGQGTRLTVV.

This clonotype has at least ten counts. With the library built for alpha chains, this beta chain is off target and its frequency is not meaningful. The gene calls are TRBV4-3 and TRBJ2-3; 14 positions match TRBD2. J gave up 4 bases and V 9 bases, and 6 bases lay outside the gene matches. CDR1 LGHNA and CDR2 YSLEER come from the germline V gene. The CDR3 consists of 15 residues. The CDR3 sequence: CASSGLAGGPDTQYF. CDR3 sequence (DNA): TGCGCCAGTTCCGGACTAGCGGGGGGCCCAGATACGCAGTATTTT.

This clonotype was seen ten or more times. This beta chain was picked up by a library intended for alpha chains and is off target, so its count carries little meaning. J is TRBJ1-1 and V is TRBV7-2, with TRBD1 identical over 7 bases. V gave up 0 bases and J gave up 5 bases; unmatched junction bases: 3. Germline values: CDR1 SGHTA, CDR2 FQGNSA. There are 14 residues in the CDR3. CDR3 residues: CASSLAQGGTEAFF. Written as DNA, the CDR3 is TGTGCCAGCAGCTTAGCTCAGGGGGGGACTGAAGCTTTCTTT.

This clonotype is termed medium-sized. For a library built for alpha chains, this beta chain is a stray read; little rests on its size. This chain connects TRBV6-1 to TRBJ2-7, with 10 positions matching TRBD1. Trimming removed 3 bases from V and 4 bases from J; junction bases left unmatched: 9. The germline CDR1 and CDR2 sequences are MNHNS and SASEGT. CDR3 size: 16 residues. The CDR3 DNA is TGTGCCAGCAGTGACATAAGGGGACAGGGGAGGTACGAGCAGTACTTC. Translation gives CASSDIRGQGRYEQYF.

This clonotype was seen repeatedly, ten times or more. Because this beta chain is a stray read in a library intended to capture alpha chains, its abundance should not be given much weight. The chain is built from TRBV15 and TRBJ2-1; D is possibly TRBD1 (6 bases). Trimming removed 8 bases at V and 5 bases at J, with 19 bases between. The germline V gene encodes CDR1 LNHNV and CDR2 YYDKDF (reference sequence). CDR3 size: 15 residues. The CDR3 is CATSPRDTANNEQFF. CDR3 coding DNA: TGTGCCACCTCCCCTCGGGACACAGCCAACAATGAGCAGTTCTTC.

Comments on this clonotype: This beta chain is a stray read from a library made for alpha chains; its abundance is not meaningful. V is TRBV18 and J is TRBJ1-5; possibly TRBD1 for D (5 bases). The V gene's germline CDR1 is KGHSH and CDR2 LQKENI. This CDR3 contains 14 residues. Trimming took off 3 bases at V and 7 bases at J, with 13 bases between the two ends. This chain's CDR3 is CASSPARVGQPQHF. CDR3 nucleotides: TGTGCCAGCTCACCGGCCAGGGTAGGCCAGCCCCAGCATTTT.

Ten or more counts support this clonotype. A library prepared for alpha chains yielded this beta chain as an off-target read; its size is of little meaning. The chain has TRBV19 and TRBJ1-1; the D is unclear. V was shortened by 4 bases and J by 6 bases, with 6 bases between the two germline ends. Germline CDR1 is LNHDA and CDR2 is SQIVND (reference sequence). The CDR3 covers 11 residues. DNA for the CDR3: TGTGCCAGTAGTACCCAGGCTGAAGCTTTCTTT. Translating gives CASSTQAEAFF.

This clonotype ranks as medium-sized. The size of this beta chain means little, since it is a stray read in a library made for alpha chains. The chain employs TRBV7-3 and TRBJ1-5, with TRBD1 matching over 7 bases. The CDR3 is 15 amino acids. J gave up 6 bases and V 7 bases, and 12 bases lay outside the gene matches. Per germline, CDR1 SGHTA and CDR2 FQGTGA. The CDR3 DNA is TGTGCCAGCATCAAAAAAAAGGGGGCGGCTCAGCCCCAGCATTTT. Translating it yields CASIKKKGAAQPQHF. The entire variable domain, with the rest obtained from reference TRBV7-3 and TRBJ1-5, is as follows: GAGVSQTPSNKVTEKGKYVELRCDPISGHTALYWYRQSLGQGPEFLIYFQGTGAADDSGLPNDRFFAVRPEGSVSTLKIQRTERGDSAVYLCASIKKKGAAQPQHFGDGTRLSIL.

This clonotype was seen a handful of times. This beta chain represents an off-target read in a library built for alpha chains; its size is of limited meaning. The V gene is TRBV12-3 or TRBV12-4, the J gene TRBJ2-3; 9 bases fit TRBD1. The CDR3 runs to 16 residues. V shed 6 bases and J 2 bases; nucleotides not matched to a gene: 9. CDR3: CASSRVGTGPTDTQYF. The CDR3 DNA reads as TGTGCCAGCAGCCGTGTAGGGACAGGGCCCACAGATACGCAGTATTTT.

This clonotype was picked up many times. This beta chain appears as a stray read in a library generated for alpha chains; its size is not informative. The V call is TRBV5-6, the J call TRBJ1-2; D is undetermined. The CDR3 length is 16 residues. The V and J ends lost 0 bases and 4 bases respectively, with 16 bases between them. Germline V gene sequence: CDR1 SGHDT, CDR2 YYEEEE. CDR3 region: CASSLAKAGRIYGYTF. For the CDR3, the DNA is TGTGCCAGCAGCTTGGCCAAGGCAGGAAGGATCTATGGCTACACCTTC.